The present TCR beta chain was sequenced within a study of blood T cells in healthy people across ages. With 5 bases clipped from V and 0 bases from J, the junction kept 7 bases outside the gene matches. This CDR3 contains 14 residues. Germline CDR1 SQVTM, CDR2 ANQGSEA. Next came a second PCR, run for about 7 to 12 cycles, which used a sample-barcoded 5' primer along with a J-beta primer mix. One entry per CDR3 protein, called by TCRdb with MiXCR from the 5' RACE reads. The sample lists approximately 680,000 distinct CDR3 sequences, approximately 29% occurring once. V and J are TRBV29-1 and TRBJ2-7; 7 bases map to TRBD1. This receptor was obtained from a woman older than 75 in good health. The sequencing sample was made of blood. The CDR3 spells CSVLGQLGSYEQYF. In DNA, the CDR3 is TGCAGCGTTTTGGGACAGCTAGGCTCCTACGAGCAGTACTTC.